This T cell receptor beta chain was sequenced in a study of blood T cell repertoires in COVID-19. V shed 9 bases and J shed 11 bases, with 29 bases lying between them. The CDR3 totals 16 residues. Germline CDR1 and CDR2: KGHDR and SFDVKD. Profiled with immunoSEQ multiplex PCR; TCRdb holds only in-frame clones, not every one. The sample shows 120,000 or so clones, roughly 74% of them seen only once. This chain connects TRBV24-1 to TRBJ2-3; possible D gene TRBD1, 5 bases. The material sequenced was peripheral blood. The origin of this receptor is a man aged 60 to 69 with acute or convalescent COVID-19. DNA for the CDR3: TGTGCCACCGGAAGCGAAGGGGCAGGGTCCATGAGTAAGCAGTATTTT. Amino acid sequence: CATGSEGAGSMSKQYF.